The rows below give T cell receptor beta chains drawn from one sample of a study of blood T cell repertoires in COVID-19. TCRdb's table, derived via immunoSEQ multiplex PCR, lists solely in-frame clones and lacks some. The sample has more than 250,000 clones, roughly 85% seen once. Sequencing was performed on PBMCs or T cells enriched from blood (not recorded which). The receptors come from a woman in her twenties or thirties who had recovered from COVID-19. The CDR3 runs from the conserved cysteine through the conserved F or W. D genes are given only for firm matches. The listing skips clone size in some rows; elsewhere it reads once, few, many or a size class.

- TRBJ2-5 - TRBV12-3/TRBV12-4 12 CASSLPRETQYF TGTGCCAGCAGTTTACCCAGGGAGACCCAGTACTTC
TRBD1 TRBJ1-5 - TRBV25-1 15 CASSEGTGGGQPQHF TGTGCCAGCAGTGAGGGGACAGGGGGTGGACAGCCCCAGCATTTT
- TRBJ1-2 - TRBV27 15 CASRRSRGAGYGYTF TGTGCCAGCAGGCGTAGCAGGGGAGCCGGCTATGGCTACACCTTC
TRBD1 TRBJ1-2 - TRBV12-3/TRBV12-4 13 CASSMGQGYGYTF TGTGCCAGCAGTATGGGACAGGGCTATGGCTACACCTTC
- TRBJ1-2 - TRBV12-3/TRBV12-4 11 CASWSGYGYTF TGTGCCAGCTGGTCGGGATATGGCTACACCTTC
TRBD2 TRBJ2-2 - TRBV29-1 14 CSVVPSGNTGELFF TGCAGCGTTGTGCCTAGCGGCAACACCGGGGAGCTGTTTTTT
- TRBJ1-2 - TRBV27 13 CASSLIWGDGYTF TGTGCCAGCAGCCTTATTTGGGGCGATGGCTACACCTTC
- TRBJ1-5 - TRBV12-3/TRBV12-4 13 CASALGGAWPQHF TGTGCCAGCGCCCTGGGGGGGGCCTGGCCCCAGCATTTT
TRBD1 TRBJ2-2 - TRBV10-3 15 CAISEGTDYTGELFF TGTGCCATCAGTGAGGGGACAGACTACACCGGGGAGCTGTTTTTT
TRBD1 TRBJ1-1 once TRBV23-1 15 CASTRGQGENTEAFF TGCGCCAGCACTAGAGGACAGGGAGAGAACACTGAAGCTTTCTTT
- TRBJ1-6 - TRBV27 18 CASSPPLGRSKPLSPLHF TGTGCCAGCAGTCCCCCCTTGGGTAGGAGTAAACCGTTGTCACCCCTCCACTTT
TRBD1 TRBJ2-7 - TRBV4-3 14 CASSQGTGVYEQYF TGCGCCAGCAGCCAAGGGACAGGGGTCTACGAGCAGTACTTC
TRBD2 TRBJ2-1 - TRBV30 14 CAWSPEVAGNEQFF TGTGCCTGGAGTCCTGAAGTAGCGGGTAATGAGCAGTTCTTC
TRBD1 TRBJ1-1 - TRBV6-6 14 CASKNPGQVPEAFF TGTGCCAGCAAAAATCCGGGACAGGTGCCTGAAGCTTTCTTT
TRBD1 TRBJ1-5 - TRBV10-3 16 CAISESQGGSNQPQHF TGTGCCATCAGTGAGTCACAGGGGGGGAGCAATCAGCCCCAGCATTTT
TRBD2 TRBJ2-5 - TRBV5-4 16 CASSPWTSGGAETQYF TGTGCCAGCAGCCCTTGGACTAGCGGGGGGGCTGAGACCCAGTACTTC
TRBD1 TRBJ2-1 - TRBV7-6 15 CASHPGTDSYNEQFF TGTGCCAGCCACCCCGGGACAGACTCCTACAATGAGCAGTTCTTC
TRBD1 TRBJ1-2 - TRBV2 14 CASSGDRANYGYTF TGTGCCAGCAGTGGGGACAGAGCTAACTATGGCTACACCTTC
TRBD2 TRBJ2-3 - TRBV28 15 CASNAVGGETDTQYF TGTGCCAGCAATGCGGTGGGGGGGGAAACAGATACGCAGTATTTT
- TRBJ2-2 - TRBV28 17 CASSLFSGRQGTGELFF TGTGCCAGCAGTTTGTTTTCCGGGAGACAGGGCACCGGGGAGCTGTTTTTT
TRBD2 TRBJ2-3 once TRBV5-1 15 CASSLLGGDTDTQYF TGCGCCAGCAGCTTGCTCGGGGGGGACACAGATACGCAGTATTTT
TRBD1 TRBJ1-2 - TRBV10-3 14 CAISPGQGNYGYTF TGTGCCATCAGTCCGGGACAGGGAAATTATGGCTACACCTTC
TRBD1 TRBJ1-2 - TRBV9 14 CASSTDRGNYGYTF TGTGCCAGCAGCACAGACAGGGGTAACTATGGCTACACCTTC
- TRBJ2-7 - TRBV11-2 16 CASSPSEASRSYEQYF TGTGCCAGCAGCCCCAGTGAGGCCTCCCGCTCCTACGAGCAGTACTTC
- TRBJ1-2 once TRBV25-1 15 CASRAGAVANYGYTF TGTGCCAGCAGAGCGGGGGCGGTAGCTAACTATGGCTACACCTTC
TRBD1 TRBJ2-1 - TRBV30 13 CAWSPHQGVEQFF TGTGCCTGGAGTCCCCATCAGGGGGTTGAGCAGTTCTTC
TRBD1 TRBJ1-2 - TRBV5-4 15 CASSPGTASNYGYTF TGTGCCAGCAGCCCGGGGACAGCGTCTAACTATGGCTACACCTTC
- TRBJ2-2 - TRBV5-4 14 CASSPGRGTGELFF TGTGCCAGCAGCCCCGGGCGCGGGACCGGGGAGCTGTTTTTT
TRBD1 TRBJ1-1 - TRBV2 16 CASSARRGQFNTEAFF TGTGCCAGCAGTGCACGCCGGGGACAGTTCAACACTGAAGCTTTCTTT
TRBD1 TRBJ2-1 - TRBV7-8 15 CASSFLWTGDNEQFF TGTGCCAGCAGCTTTTTGTGGACAGGCGACAATGAGCAGTTCTTC
TRBD2 TRBJ2-3 - TRBV3-1/TRBV3-2 20 CASSHRTSGGVPSGTDTQYF TGTGCCAGCAGCCACAGGACTAGCGGGGGGGTTCCCTCCGGCACAGATACGCAGTATTTT
- TRBJ1-2 - TRBV11-2 13 CASSREADYGYTF TGTGCCAGCAGCCGGGAAGCCGACTATGGCTACACCTTC
TRBD2 TRBJ2-3 - TRBV9 15 CASSVVGLAVDTQYF TGTGCCAGCAGCGTAGTTGGACTAGCTGTAGATACGCAGTATTTT
TRBD1 TRBJ1-4 - TRBV5-1 14 CASSSTGGNEKLFF TGCGCCAGCAGCTCTACAGGGGGAAATGAAAAACTGTTTTTT
TRBD1 TRBJ1-1 - TRBV27 14 CASSRTGGGTEAFF TGTGCCAGCAGCCGCACAGGGGGAGGCACTGAAGCTTTCTTT
TRBD1 TRBJ1-2 - TRBV7-2 19 CASSFSLGTGERSNYGYTF TGTGCCAGCAGCTTCAGCCTTGGGACAGGGGAGCGATCTAACTATGGCTACACCTTC
- TRBJ1-2 - TRBV21-1 15 CASSSRDSGLYGYTF TGTGCCAGCAGCTCCCGGGACAGTGGGCTCTATGGCTACACCTTC
- TRBJ1-4 - TRBV7-9 14 CASSPIGRPEKLFF TGTGCCAGCAGCCCCATCGGGAGGCCTGAAAAACTGTTTTTT
- TRBJ2-2 - TRBV9 13 CASSTGSTGELFF TGTGCCAGCAGCACCGGGAGCACCGGGGAGCTGTTTTTT
- TRBJ1-2 - TRBV25-1 16 CASSELGRGENYGYTF TGTGCCAGCAGTGAATTGGGCAGGGGCGAAAACTATGGCTACACCTTC
TRBD1 TRBJ2-7 - TRBV6-5 16 CASSYRTGLSSYEQYF TGTGCCAGCAGTTACCGGACAGGCTTGAGCTCCTACGAGCAGTACTTC
- TRBJ1-2 - TRBV15 15 CATSRDLDTRYGYTF TGTGCCACCAGCAGAGACCTGGACACTCGCTATGGCTACACCTTC
TRBD1 TRBJ1-2 - TRBV2 16 CASSEARTGRSYGYTF TGTGCCAGCAGTGAAGCCCGGACAGGGAGAAGCTATGGCTACACCTTC
TRBD1 TRBJ2-5 - TRBV9 15 CASSSRDRGQETQYF TGTGCCAGCAGCTCACGGGACAGGGGGCAAGAGACCCAGTACTTC
- TRBJ1-5 - TRBV6-5 15 CASRTRGDFNQPQHF TGTGCCAGCAGGACCAGGGGCGATTTTAATCAGCCCCAGCATTTT
TRBD2 TRBJ2-3 - TRBV6-6 16 CASSFRAGGDTDTQYF TGTGCCAGCAGTTTCAGGGCGGGGGGTGACACAGATACGCAGTATTTT
- TRBJ2-7 - TRBV9 15 CASSAPDSAIYEQYF TGTGCCAGCAGCGCCCCAGATAGCGCCATCTACGAGCAGTACTTC
TRBD1 TRBJ1-3 - TRBV5-1 16 CASSSTGARSGNTIYF TGCGCCAGCAGCTCGACAGGGGCTCGCTCTGGAAACACCATATATTTT
TRBD1 TRBJ1-4 - TRBV30 14 CAWTEGQLNEKLFF TGTGCCTGGACCGAGGGACAGCTAAATGAAAAACTGTTTTTT
TRBD1 TRBJ1-3 - TRBV10-3 13 CATRDSSGNTIYF TGTGCCACCCGGGACAGCTCTGGAAACACCATATATTTT
- TRBJ1-1 - TRBV18 13 CASSPKKDPGAFF TGTGCCAGCTCACCCAAGAAGGATCCGGGAGCTTTCTTT
- TRBJ2-3 - TRBV12-3/TRBV12-4 13 CASSLGRADTQYF TGTGCCAGCAGTTTAGGGCGGGCAGATACGCAGTATTTT